Below, one TCR beta chain is given with its context. Generated by immunoSEQ multiplex PCR, the TCRdb table keeps only in-frame clones and is missing some. In the table there are about 150,000 clones, around 87% of which are singletons. The data were obtained in a study of T cell responses to AZD1222 COVID-19 vaccine. V was pared by 3 bases and J by 9 bases, with 10 bases between. The CDR3 has 12 residues. Germline CDR1 SGHRS, CDR2 YFSETQ. This sequence was found in an adult in good health. Sequences were derived from peripheral blood, sampled on day 0 of AZD1222 vaccination. The chain employs TRBV5-1 and TRBJ2-1; D perhaps matches TRBD2 (6 bases). CDR3 in amino acids: CASSSTSSEQFF. CDR3 nucleotide sequence: TGCGCCAGCAGCTCCACTAGCTCTGAGCAGTTCTTC.